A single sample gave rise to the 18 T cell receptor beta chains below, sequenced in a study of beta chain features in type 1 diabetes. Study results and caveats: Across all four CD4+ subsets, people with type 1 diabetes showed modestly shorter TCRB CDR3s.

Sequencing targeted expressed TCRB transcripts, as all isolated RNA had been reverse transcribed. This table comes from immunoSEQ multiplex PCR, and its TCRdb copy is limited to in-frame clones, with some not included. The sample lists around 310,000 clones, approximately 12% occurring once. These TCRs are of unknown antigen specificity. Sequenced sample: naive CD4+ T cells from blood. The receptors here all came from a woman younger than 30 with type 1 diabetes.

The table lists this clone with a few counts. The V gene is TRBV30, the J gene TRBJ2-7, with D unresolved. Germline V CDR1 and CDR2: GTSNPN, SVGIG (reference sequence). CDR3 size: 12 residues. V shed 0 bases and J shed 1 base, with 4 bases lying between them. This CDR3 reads CAWSVLSYEQYF. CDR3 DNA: TGTGCCTGGAGTGTACTTTCCTACGAGCAGTACTTC.

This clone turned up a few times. CDR3 nucleotides: TGTGCCAGCAGTCTCCGTCGGACAGGGACTCTATGGGGAGGCTACACCTTC. It translates to CASSLRRTGTLWGGYTF. The chain has TRBV28 and TRBJ1-2; TRBD1 matches at 8 bases. Germline V lookup: CDR1 MDHEN, CDR2 SYDVKM. This CDR3 is built from 17 residues. V lost 5 bases and J lost 8; bases outside the gene matches: 19.

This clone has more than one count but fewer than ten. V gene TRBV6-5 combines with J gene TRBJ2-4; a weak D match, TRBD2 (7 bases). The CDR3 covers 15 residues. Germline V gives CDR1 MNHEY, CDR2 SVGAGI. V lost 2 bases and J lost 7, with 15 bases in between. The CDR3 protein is CASSYGWGRENIQYF. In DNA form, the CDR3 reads TGTGCCAGCAGTTACGGTTGGGGGCGGGAGAACATTCAGTACTTC.

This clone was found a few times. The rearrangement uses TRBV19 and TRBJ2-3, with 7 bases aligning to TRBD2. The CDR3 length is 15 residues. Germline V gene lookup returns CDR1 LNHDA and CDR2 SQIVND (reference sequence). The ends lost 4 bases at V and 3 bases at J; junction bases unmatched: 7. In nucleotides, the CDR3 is TGTGCCAGTAGTACTCAGCGGGGAGGGACAGATACGCAGTATTTT. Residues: CASSTQRGGTDTQYF.

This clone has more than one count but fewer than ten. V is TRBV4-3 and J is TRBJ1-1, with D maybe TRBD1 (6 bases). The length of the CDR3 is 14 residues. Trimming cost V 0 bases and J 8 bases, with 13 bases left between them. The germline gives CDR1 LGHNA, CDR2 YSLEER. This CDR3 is CASSQDTGTSEAFF. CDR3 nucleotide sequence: TGCGCCAGCAGCCAAGATACAGGGACCTCGGAAGCTTTCTTT.

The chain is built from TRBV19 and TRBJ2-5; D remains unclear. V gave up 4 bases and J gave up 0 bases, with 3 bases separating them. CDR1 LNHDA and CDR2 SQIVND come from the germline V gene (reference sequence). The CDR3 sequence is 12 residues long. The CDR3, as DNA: TGTGCCAGTAGTACTAACCAAGAGACCCAGTACTTC. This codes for CASSTNQETQYF.

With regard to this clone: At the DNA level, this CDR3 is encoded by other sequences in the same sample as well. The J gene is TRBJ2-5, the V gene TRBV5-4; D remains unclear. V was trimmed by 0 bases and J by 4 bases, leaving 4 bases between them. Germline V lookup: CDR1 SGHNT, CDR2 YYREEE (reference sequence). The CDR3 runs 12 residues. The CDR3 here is CASSLVSETQYF. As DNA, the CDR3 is TGTGCCAGCAGCTTGGTATCAGAGACCCAGTACTTC.

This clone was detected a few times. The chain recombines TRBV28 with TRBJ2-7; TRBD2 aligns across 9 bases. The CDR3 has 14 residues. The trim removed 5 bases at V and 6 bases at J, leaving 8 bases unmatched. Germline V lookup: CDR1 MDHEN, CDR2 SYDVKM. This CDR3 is CASSELGLAGEQYV. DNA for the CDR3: TGTGCCAGCAGTGAACTGGGACTAGCTGGCGAGCAGTACGTC.

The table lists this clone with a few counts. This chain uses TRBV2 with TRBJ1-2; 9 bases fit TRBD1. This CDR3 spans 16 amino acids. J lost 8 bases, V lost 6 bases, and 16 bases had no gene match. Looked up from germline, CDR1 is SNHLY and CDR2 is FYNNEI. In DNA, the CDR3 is TGTGCCAGCAGCCCCCGTGGGGCAACAGGGGGCCCCGGCTACACCTTC. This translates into CASSPRGATGGPGYTF.

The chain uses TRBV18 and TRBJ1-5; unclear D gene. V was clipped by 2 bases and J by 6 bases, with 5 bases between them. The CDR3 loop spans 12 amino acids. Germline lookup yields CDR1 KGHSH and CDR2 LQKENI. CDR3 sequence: CASSPGSQPQHF. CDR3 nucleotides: TGTGCCAGCTCACCAGGGAGTCAGCCCCAGCATTTT.

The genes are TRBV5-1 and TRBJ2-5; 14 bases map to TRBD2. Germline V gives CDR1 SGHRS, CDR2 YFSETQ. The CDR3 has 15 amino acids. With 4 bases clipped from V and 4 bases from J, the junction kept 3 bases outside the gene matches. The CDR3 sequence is CASSHGLAGGETQYF. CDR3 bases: TGCGCCAGCAGCCATGGACTAGCGGGAGGAGAGACCCAGTACTTC.

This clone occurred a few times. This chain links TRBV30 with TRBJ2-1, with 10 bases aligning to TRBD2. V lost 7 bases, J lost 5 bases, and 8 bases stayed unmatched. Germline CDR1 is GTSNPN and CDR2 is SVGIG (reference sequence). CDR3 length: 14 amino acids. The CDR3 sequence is CASLAGRLNNEQFF. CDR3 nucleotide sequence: TGTGCCTCACTAGCGGGACGCCTAAACAATGAGCAGTTCTTC.

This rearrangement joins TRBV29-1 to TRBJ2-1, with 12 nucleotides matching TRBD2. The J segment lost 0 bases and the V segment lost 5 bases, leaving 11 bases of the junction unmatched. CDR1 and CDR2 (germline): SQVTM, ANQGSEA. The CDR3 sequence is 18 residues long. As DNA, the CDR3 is TGCAGCGTTCCACCACGACTAGCGGGAGTCAGCTCCTACAATGAGCAGTTCTTC. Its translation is CSVPPRLAGVSSYNEQFF.

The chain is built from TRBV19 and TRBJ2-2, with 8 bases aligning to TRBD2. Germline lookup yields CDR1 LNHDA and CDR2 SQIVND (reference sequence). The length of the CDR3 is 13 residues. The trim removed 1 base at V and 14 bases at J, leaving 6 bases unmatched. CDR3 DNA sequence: TGTGCCAGTAGTATAGCCGGACTAGCTTCCCTGTTTTTT. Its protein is CASSIAGLASLFF.

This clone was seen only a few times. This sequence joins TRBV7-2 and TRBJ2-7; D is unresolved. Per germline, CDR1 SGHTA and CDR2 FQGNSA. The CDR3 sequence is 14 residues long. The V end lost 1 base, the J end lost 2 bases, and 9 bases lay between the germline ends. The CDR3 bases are TGTGCCAGCAGCTTAGGGTACTTGGCCTACGAGCAGTACTTC. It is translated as CASSLGYLAYEQYF.

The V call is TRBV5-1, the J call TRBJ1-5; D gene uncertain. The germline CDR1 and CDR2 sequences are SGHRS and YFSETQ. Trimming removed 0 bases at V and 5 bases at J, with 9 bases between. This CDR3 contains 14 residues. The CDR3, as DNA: TGCGCCAGCAGCTTGGTAGTAGGAGATCAGCCCCAGCATTTT. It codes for CASSLVVGDQPQHF.

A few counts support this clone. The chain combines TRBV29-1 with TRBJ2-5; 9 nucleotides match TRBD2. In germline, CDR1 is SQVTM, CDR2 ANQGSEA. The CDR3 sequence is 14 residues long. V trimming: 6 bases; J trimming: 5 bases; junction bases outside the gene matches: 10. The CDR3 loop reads CSVGEGTSTETQYF. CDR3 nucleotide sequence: TGCAGCGTGGGGGAAGGGACTAGCACGGAGACCCAGTACTTC.

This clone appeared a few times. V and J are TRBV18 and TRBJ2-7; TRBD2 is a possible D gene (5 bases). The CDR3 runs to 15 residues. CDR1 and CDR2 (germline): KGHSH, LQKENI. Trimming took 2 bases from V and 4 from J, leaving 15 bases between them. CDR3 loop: CASSPFSQPGYEQYF. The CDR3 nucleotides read TGTGCCAGCTCACCATTTTCGCAGCCGGGGTACGAGCAGTACTTC.